The next 4 T cell receptor beta chains were all read from a single sample in a study of technical replicates of blood from four donors. Data came from immunoSEQ multiplex PCR; TCRdb stores just in-frame clones and leaves some out. The table shows about 100,000 clones, with 96% occurring only once. The specimen was T cells isolated from PBMCs. These receptor sequences come from a human donor in good health.

This rearrangement joins TRBV18 to TRBJ2-1, with 10 bases fitting TRBD1. The trim removed 0 bases at V and 7 bases at J, leaving 9 bases unmatched. The germline gives CDR1 KGHSH, CDR2 LQKENI. The CDR3 is 17 residues long. The CDR3: CASSPPRGDRGENEQFF. The CDR3 DNA reads as TGTGCCAGCTCACCACCGCGGGGGGACAGGGGTGAAAATGAGCAGTTCTTC.

This chain uses TRBV30 with TRBJ1-2, with D maybe TRBD1 (5 bases). Germline CDR1 and CDR2: GTSNPN and SVGIG (reference sequence). V was shortened by 5 bases and J by 8 bases, with 9 bases between the two germline ends. This CDR3 region has 10 residues. The CDR3 DNA sequence: TGTGCCTGGGGGCAGGGCGGCTACACCTTC. Protein product: CAWGQGGYTF.

The CDR3 sequence: CASSTADSSNTEAFF. The CDR3 DNA reads TGTGCCAGCTCTACGGCGGACAGTTCGAACACTGAAGCTTTCTTT. The chain has TRBV18 and TRBJ1-1, with a tentative D call TRBD1 (6 bases). CDR1 and CDR2 from the germline V gene are KGHSH and LQKENI. V was trimmed by 6 bases and J by 1 base, leaving 15 bases between them. The CDR3 totals 15 residues.

The chain carries TRBV6-1 and TRBJ1-1; D unclear. V lost 7 bases to trimming and J lost 1 base, with 7 bases between them. Germline values: CDR1 MNHNS, CDR2 SASEGT. The CDR3 has 12 residues. CDR3 region: CASTVTNTEAFF. CDR3 coding DNA: TGTGCCAGCACGGTCACGAACACTGAAGCTTTCTTT.